This entry lists 27 T cell receptor beta chains sequenced from one sample in a study of shared clonotypes between healthy human individuals. The method was immunoSEQ multiplex PCR; TCRdb's version includes in-frame clones alone and lacks a portion of them. The table lists 1 million to 1.3 million clones, 75% to 80% of them singletons, with 0.6% to 0.7% in the top ten. Sequencing used memory CD4+ T cells from PBMCs. Subset specified: CD45RA-negative fraction. These receptors were collected from a man between 18 and 35 years old in good health. Some clones in this sample may be carry-over from other donors' samples.

The chain couples TRBV18 to TRBJ1-2, with D perhaps matching TRBD1 (6 bases). Trimming left V 2 bases short and J 6 bases short, with 13 bases between. The CDR3 consists of 14 residues. Germline V gene data show CDR1 as KGHSH and CDR2 as LQKENI. The CDR3 DNA is TGTGCCAGCTCACCAAGACAGGACTATAATGGCTACACCTTC. Translation gives CASSPRQDYNGYTF.

The chain uses TRBV28 and TRBJ1-5; 9 positions match TRBD1. The J segment lost 0 bases and the V segment lost 6 bases, leaving 12 bases of the junction unmatched. Germline V gene lookup returns CDR1 MDHEN and CDR2 SYDVKM. The CDR3 runs 18 residues. The DNA for the CDR3 is TGTGCCAGCAGCTCCCCGCGGGACAGGGATTATAGCAATCAGCCCCAGCATTTT. Its protein product is CASSSPRDRDYSNQPQHF.

This sequence joins TRBV2 and TRBJ1-4; TRBD1 might be the D (5 bases). With 6 bases removed from V and 3 bases from J, the gap between germline ends came to 14 bases. Germline V CDR1 and CDR2: SNHLY, FYNNEI. CDR3 length equals 15 residues. CDR3: CASRLSRVSNEKLFF. As DNA, the CDR3 is TGTGCCAGCAGATTGTCCAGGGTATCTAATGAAAAACTGTTTTTT.

CDR3 sequence: CASSFSEGSTGELFF. The CDR3 DNA sequence: TGCGCCAGCAGCTTTTCAGAGGGGAGCACCGGGGAGCTGTTTTTT. The V gene is TRBV5-1, the J gene TRBJ2-2; the D call may be TRBD1 or TRBD2 (5 bases each). CDR1 and CDR2 (germline): SGHRS, YFSETQ. The CDR3 is 15 residues long. Trimming cost V 2 bases and J 4 bases, with 12 bases left between them.

The V and J genes are TRBV7-9 and TRBJ2-1, with 9 positions matching TRBD2. V gave up 4 bases and J gave up 8 bases; unmatched junction bases: 6. The CDR3 has 14 residues. Germline CDR1 SEHNR, CDR2 FQNEAQ (reference sequence). DNA of the CDR3: TGTGCCAGCAGCTCCCTAGCGGGAACCCATGAGCAGTTCTTC. It codes for CASSSLAGTHEQFF.

The chain couples TRBV28 to TRBJ1-3, with 9 positions matching TRBD1. Germline CDR1 reads MDHEN; CDR2 reads SYDVKM. V lost 8 bases and J lost 4; bases outside the gene matches: 9. The length of the CDR3 is 15 residues. The CDR3 DNA reads TGTGCCAGCTCGGGACAGGGAATTTCCGGAAACACCATATATTTT. It encodes CASSGQGISGNTIYF. The whole variable domain, filled in from reference TRBV28 and TRBJ1-3, reads DVKVTQSSRYLVKRTGEKVFLECVQDMDHENMFWYRQDPGLGLRLIYFSYDVKMKEKGDIPEGYSVSREKKERFSLILESASTNQTSMYLCASSGQGISGNTIYFGEGSWLTVV.

The chain couples TRBV30 to TRBJ2-5; 7 positions agree with TRBD2. Germline V gene lookup returns CDR1 GTSNPN and CDR2 SVGIG (reference sequence). V shed 5 bases, J shed 7 bases, and the junction held 10 bases outside the gene matches. This CDR3 is built from 13 residues. The CDR3 DNA is TGTGCCTGGGTTGCTAGCGGTGCTAGGACCCAGTACTTC. Translating gives CAWVASGARTQYF.

The sample holds one count of this clone. The final CDR3 position lacks the conserved phenylalanine or tryptophan, pointing to a likely read error. J is TRBJ2-7 and V is TRBV6-5; 9 positions agree with TRBD2. The CDR3 runs to 15 residues. Germline V gene lookup returns CDR1 MNHEY and CDR2 SVGAGI. J was trimmed by 4 bases and V by 5 bases; bases with no gene match: 9. This CDR3 is CASSPAGGLTYEQYL. The DNA for the CDR3 is TGTGCCAGCAGTCCAGCGGGAGGACTGACATACGAGCAGTACCTC.

V gene TRBV7-3 combines with J gene TRBJ2-5; 10 bases line up with TRBD1. Germline V gives CDR1 SGHTA, CDR2 FQGTGA. Trimming at V came to 5 bases and at J to 10 bases, leaving 7 bases not matched to a gene. The CDR3 totals 13 residues. The CDR3 region has the DNA TGTGCCAGCAGCGCGGGACAGGGGAGGGACCAGTACTTC. Translation: CASSAGQGRDQYF.

The chain is built from TRBV28 and TRBJ1-1; D is possibly TRBD1 (6 bases). Trimming shortened V by 4 bases and J by 0 bases, and 15 bases separated the two germline ends. Germline CDR1 is MDHEN and CDR2 is SYDVKM. The CDR3 sequence is 16 residues long. DNA of the CDR3: TGTGCCAGCAGTTCGGCAGGGGTCTATGTGAACACTGAAGCTTTCTTT. As protein: CASSSAGVYVNTEAFF.

This chain joins TRBV29-1 and TRBJ2-3; 9 bases are a match to TRBD2. J was trimmed by 3 bases and V by 7 bases; bases with no gene match: 5. The CDR3 loop spans 13 amino acids. CDR1 and CDR2 (germline): SQVTM, ANQGSEA. The CDR3 protein is CSDVAGGTDTQYF. The CDR3 DNA follows: TGCAGCGACGTGGCGGGGGGGACAGATACGCAGTATTTT.

Note on this clone: Given a much more abundant clone one base away, this may be a read error. The sample holds other DNA sequences that translate to the same CDR3. This rearrangement joins TRBV9 to TRBJ2-3; 9 bases fit TRBD2. CDR1 is SGDLS, CDR2 YYNGEE, per germline. The CDR3 extends over 15 amino acids. The V gene end was trimmed by 3 bases and the J gene end by 1 base; junction bases not matched to a gene: 3. CDR3 protein: CASSGAGGGTDTQYF. The CDR3 DNA reads TGTGCCAGCAGCGGGGCGGGAGGGGGCACAGATACGCAGTATTTT.

The chain joins TRBV4-3 to TRBJ2-4; tentatively, D is TRBD1 or TRBD2 (6 bases each). Germline assignment: CDR1 LGHNA and CDR2 YSLEER. With 2 bases removed from V and 9 bases from J, the gap between germline ends came to 17 bases. The CDR3 length is 15 residues. CDR3 sequence (DNA): TGCGCCAGCAGCCAATCCGTGGGGGGCACTGGCATTCAGTACTTC. This sequence encodes CASSQSVGGTGIQYF.

The genes are TRBV7-3 and TRBJ1-2, with 9 bases lining up with TRBD1. Looked up from germline, CDR1 is SGHTA and CDR2 is FQGTGA. The CDR3 consists of 13 residues. With 5 bases clipped from V and 7 bases from J, the junction kept 5 bases outside the gene matches. The CDR3 coding sequence is TGTGCCAGCAGCGCGGACAGGGGACTTGGCTACACCTTC. It encodes CASSADRGLGYTF.

The CDR3 is CASSPWSGRGETQYF. CDR3 coding DNA: TGCGCCAGCAGCCCGTGGAGCGGGAGGGGCGAGACCCAGTACTTC. The chain recombines TRBV5-1 with TRBJ2-5; TRBD2 matches 10 bases. Germline CDR1 reads SGHRS; CDR2 reads YFSETQ. Germline trimming cut 4 bases from V and 5 bases from J; bases unmatched to any gene: 8. The CDR3 has 15 amino acids.

The rearrangement links TRBV4-2 to TRBJ1-2; D not certain. Deletions cut 1 base from V and 4 bases from J, with 16 bases between. CDR1 is LGHNA and CDR2 is YNFKEQ in the germline V gene. The CDR3 is 16 residues long. CDR3: CASSQGAQGLFYGYTF. DNA of the CDR3: TGTGCCAGCAGCCAAGGGGCCCAAGGCCTATTCTATGGCTACACCTTC.

The chain links TRBV6-1 to TRBJ1-4; D may be TRBD1 (6 bases). Trimming shortened V by 0 bases and J by 8 bases, and 13 bases separated the two germline ends. Germline V CDR1 and CDR2: MNHNS, SASEGT. This CDR3 region has 15 residues. The CDR3 nucleotides are TGTGCCAGCAGTGAAGCGGGGGGGGCCCAGGAAAAACTGTTTTTT. This codes for CASSEAGGAQEKLFF.

This clone appeared a few times. DNA for the CDR3: TGTGCCAGCAGCTTGGTATCTAGCGGGAAGTTCTTC. Translated, it gives CASSLVSSGKFF. The V and J genes are TRBV5-6 and TRBJ2-1; 9 nucleotides line up with TRBD2. The J segment lost 14 bases and the V segment lost 0 bases, leaving 3 bases of the junction unmatched. The CDR3 loop spans 12 amino acids. Germline V gene sequence: CDR1 SGHDT, CDR2 YYEEEE.

CDR3 in amino acids: CASSLTGDTQYF. CDR3 DNA: TGTGCCAGCAGCTTAACGGGGGATACGCAGTATTTT. The V call is TRBV11-2, the J call TRBJ2-3; TRBD2 might be the D (5 bases). Germline CDR1 is SGHAT and CDR2 is FQNNGV. V gave up 2 bases and J gave up 6 bases, with 6 bases separating them. The CDR3 loop spans 12 amino acids.

CDR3 protein: CASSLRDRSTDTQYF. The DNA for the CDR3 is TGTGCCAGCAGCTTGCGGGACAGAAGCACAGATACGCAGTATTTT. V is TRBV5-4 and J is TRBJ2-3; 7 nucleotides line up with TRBD1. Trimming took 1 base from V and 0 from J; bases not matched to a gene: 2. This CDR3 has 15 residues. CDR1 and CDR2 (germline): SGHNT, YYREEE (reference sequence).

CDR3 nucleotide sequence: TGTGCCAGCAGTTCTGGGCAGCGACGACAGCCCCAGCATTTT. It translates to CASSSGQRRQPQHF. The chain uses TRBV6-6 and TRBJ1-5; D is unclear. V lost 4 bases to trimming and J lost 7 bases, with 14 bases between them. This CDR3 is built from 14 residues. CDR1 is MNHNY, CDR2 SVGAGI, per germline (reference sequence).

V and J are TRBV4-2 and TRBJ2-1; 8 bases are a match to TRBD2. The V and J ends lost 5 bases and 8 bases, in that order; junction bases with no gene match: 14. The CDR3 length is 16 residues. Germline V gives CDR1 LGHNA, CDR2 YNFKEQ. The CDR3 here is CASSSPGTSMLDEQFF. In DNA, the CDR3 is TGTGCCAGCAGCTCCCCCGGGACTAGTATGTTGGATGAGCAGTTCTTC.

The CDR3 region has the DNA TGTGCCAGCTCACTCGATATGAACACCGGGGAGCTGTTTTTT. It codes for CASSLDMNTGELFF. The chain recombines TRBV18 with TRBJ2-2; D is unresolved. Trimming shortened V by 4 bases and J by 1 base, and 7 bases separated the two germline ends. Germline V gene sequence: CDR1 KGHSH, CDR2 LQKENI. This CDR3 spans 14 amino acids. The complete variable domain, with remaining parts taken from reference TRBV18 and TRBJ2-2, reads NAGVMQNPRHLVRRRGQEARLRCSPMKGHSHVYWYRQLPEEGLKFMVYLQKENIIDESGMPKERFSAEFPKEGPSILRIQQVVRGDSAAYFCASSLDMNTGELFFGEGSRLTVL.

The chain employs TRBV19 and TRBJ2-1; the match to TRBD2 covers 12 bases. Germline loops: CDR1 LNHDA, CDR2 SQIVND (reference sequence). The CDR3 extends over 17 amino acids. V lost 7 bases to trimming and J lost 4 bases; unmatched junction nucleotides: 11. CDR3 DNA: TGTGCCAGTACCCGACAAGGGACTAGCGGGCCTTACAATGAGCAGTTCTTC. Its translation: CASTRQGTSGPYNEQFF.

The chain links TRBV5-6 to TRBJ1-3; D is unresolved. Germline loops: CDR1 SGHDT, CDR2 YYEEEE. This CDR3 spans 14 amino acids. V was pared by 7 bases and J by 2 bases, with 13 bases between. The CDR3 nucleotides are TGTGCCAGCGGACTAGCGGAAACTGGAAACACCATATATTTT. It translates to CASGLAETGNTIYF. The full variable domain, in which reference TRBV5-6 and TRBJ1-3 provide the parts outside the CDR3, is DAGVTQSPTHLIKTRGQQVTLRCSPKSGHDTVSWYQQALGQGPQFIFQYYEEEERQRGNFPDRFSGHQFPNYSSELNVNALLLGDSALYLCASGLAETGNTIYFGEGSWLTVV.

V gene TRBV7-8 combines with J gene TRBJ1-2, with D maybe TRBD1 (5 bases). The CDR3 is made up of 12 amino acids. CDR1 is SGHVS and CDR2 is FQNEAQ in the germline V gene. Trimming stripped 5 bases from V and 4 bases from J, with 8 bases between. As DNA, the CDR3 is TGTGCCAGCAGCCAGGGAACCTATGGCTACACCTTC. This sequence encodes CASSQGTYGYTF.

This clone was seen a few times. This rearrangement joins TRBV6-1 to TRBJ2-5; weak D call: TRBD2 (6 bases). The V end lost 7 bases, the J end lost 7 bases, and 16 bases lay between the germline ends. CDR3 length: 13 residues. The germline gives CDR1 MNHNS, CDR2 SASEGT. The CDR3 DNA follows: TGTGCCAGCATCTCCGGGACTTTTTGGACCCAGTACTTC. Translating gives CASISGTFWTQYF.